This T cell receptor (beta chain) was recorded in a study of post-analysis software for immune sequencing data. Study conclusions and caveats: Patients used about five TRBV segments, including TRBV5-6, TRBV5-1 and TRBV20-1, more often than controls. In multiple sclerosis, normalized Chao1 diversity was significantly below that of controls.

About this clonotype itself: Its antigen is undetermined. Being one base from a much bigger clone, this may be a read error.

CDR1 and CDR2 from the germline V gene are DFQATT and SNEGSKA (reference sequence). This CDR3 region has 13 residues. The authors incorporated unique molecular identifiers into the TCR beta cDNA libraries. It was from about 0.98 to 11 million T cells that 500,000 to 600,000 cDNA molecules came. TCRdb used MiXCR to reprocess the PCR reads, holding one entry per CDR3 protein. Of about half a million distinct CDR3 sequences detected, less than 45% appear once; the ten largest clones hold 9% to 13%. The clonotype originates from a girl between 10 and 17 years old with multiple sclerosis. The genes are TRBV20-1 and TRBJ2-7; D is undetermined. The J call may be wrong; the DNA end is better matched by TRBJ2-5. The sequencing input was blood. The CDR3 loop is CSARGQPKETQYF. The CDR3 DNA reads TGCAGTGCTAGGGGTCAGCCCAAGGAGACCCAGTACTTC.